One and the same sample provided the 13 T cell receptor beta chains below, sequenced in a study of vaccination and CD4 T cells after COVID-19. Cultured CD4+ T-cell DNA underwent Oncomine TCR Beta short-read sequencing. In TCRdb, the PCR reads were re-called with MiXCR into one record per CDR3 protein. In the table there are 10,000 to 15,000 distinct CDR3 sequences, under 55% of which are singletons. The antigens for these receptors are not known. Documented treatment: approximately nine-day PBMC culture with coronavirus spike peptide pools or control peptides (ViraFEST assay). The specimen was CD4+ T cells from blood, cultured in vitro. These TCRs come from a human donor who had recovered from COVID-19.

The chain joins TRBV5-1 to TRBJ1-4, with TRBD1 matching 9 bases. V trimming: 4 bases; J trimming: 7 bases; junction bases outside the gene matches: 5. Germline CDR1 SGHRS, CDR2 YFSETQ. CDR3 length equals 14 residues. CDR3 DNA: TGCGCCAGCAGCCGGACAGGGGATAGTGAAAAACTGTTTTTT. Translated: CASSRTGDSEKLFF. Combining the CDR3 with reference TRBV5-1 and TRBJ1-4 gives the whole variable domain KAGVTQTPRYLIKTRGQQVTLSCSPISGHRSVSWYQQTPGQGLQFLFEYFSETQRNKGNFPGRFSGRQFSNSRSEMNVSTLELGDSALYLCASSRTGDSEKLFFGSGTQLSVL.

This chain joins TRBV30 and TRBJ2-5; D is perhaps TRBD2 (7 bases). Between the trimmed V and J ends, which lost 1 base and 5 bases, there was a span of 23 bases. The CDR3 has 17 amino acids. Germline V gene data show CDR1 as GTSNPN and CDR2 as SVGIG (reference sequence). The CDR3 DNA is TGTGCCTGGAGTGGCGGCAGTCAGGGGAGGGGTAAGGAGACCCAGTACTTC. It yields the protein CAWSGGSQGRGKETQYF.

This chain connects TRBV6-5 to TRBJ1-6; D is undetermined. The CDR3 totals 17 residues. V was clipped by 0 bases and J by 0 bases, with 9 bases between them. CDR1 and CDR2 from the germline V gene are MNHEY and SVGAGI. CDR3 region: CASSYSPVSSYNSPLHF. The CDR3 region has the DNA TGTGCCAGCAGTTACTCCCCCGTTAGCTCCTATAATTCACCCCTCCACTTT.

The V gene is TRBV2, the J gene TRBJ2-7; either TRBD1 or TRBD2 may supply D (7 bases each). Germline CDR1 is SNHLY and CDR2 is FYNNEI. The V and J ends lost 7 bases and 6 bases respectively, with 22 bases between them. The CDR3 runs to 15 residues. CDR3 nucleotide sequence: TGTGCCAGCACCGGGAGCGGGGCAGGGGGGGGCGAGCAGTACTTC. Translated: CASTGSGAGGGEQYF.

The gene calls are TRBV11-3 and TRBJ2-2; D is unclear. The CDR3 consists of 12 residues. The V gene lost 4 bases and the J gene lost 4 bases, with 4 bases spanning the gap. Germline-derived CDR1 and CDR2 are SGHNT and YENEEA. For the CDR3, the DNA is TGTGCCAGCAGCTGGGGCACCGGGGAGCTGTTTTTT. The encoded protein is CASSWGTGELFF.

The chain uses TRBV2 and TRBJ2-5; possible D gene TRBD2, 5 bases. V lost 7 bases and J 5 bases, leaving 17 bases between the germline ends. The germline gives CDR1 SNHLY, CDR2 FYNNEI. This CDR3 is 14 amino acids long. The DNA for the CDR3 is TGTGCCAGCATGGGGAGTGGGGTGGGGGAGACCCAGTACTTC. As protein: CASMGSGVGETQYF.

The sample holds a few counts of this clonotype. This chain uses TRBV30 with TRBJ1-5; 10 bases fit TRBD1. Germline V gene sequence: CDR1 GTSNPN, CDR2 SVGIG (reference sequence). Germline trimming cut 2 bases from V and 6 bases from J; bases unmatched to any gene: 4. The CDR3 is 14 amino acids. The CDR3 protein is CAWSPWTGGQPQHF. The CDR3 bases are TGTGCCTGGAGTCCCTGGACAGGGGGTCAGCCCCAGCATTTT. The full variable domain, with the rest looked up from reference TRBV30 and TRBJ1-5, is SQTIHQWPATLVQPVGSPLSLECTVEGTSNPNLYWYRQAAGRGLQLLFYSVGIGQISSEVPQNLSASRPQDRQFILSSKKLLLSDSGFYLCAWSPWTGGQPQHFGDGTRLSIL.

This clonotype was picked up one time. The chain recombines TRBV6-1 with TRBJ2-4; TRBD2 aligns across 14 bases. From germline, CDR1 is MNHNS and CDR2 SASEGT. The trim removed 6 bases at V and 8 bases at J, leaving 12 bases unmatched. The length of the CDR3 is 17 residues. The CDR3 protein is CASSNARTSGGFYIQYF. CDR3 bases: TGTGCCAGCAGCAACGCCCGGACTAGCGGGGGGTTCTACATTCAGTACTTC.

The rearrangement uses TRBV2 and TRBJ1-2; tentative D call: TRBD1 (5 bases). This CDR3 is built from 14 residues. Germline V CDR1 and CDR2: SNHLY, FYNNEI. Trimming stripped 2 bases from V and 4 bases from J, with 11 bases between. CDR3 amino acids: CASSEREGPYGYTF. CDR3 coding DNA: TGTGCCAGCAGTGAACGTGAGGGGCCCTATGGCTACACCTTC.

A few counts support this clonotype. V is TRBV20-1 and J is TRBJ1-6; tentatively, D is TRBD1 (5 bases). CDR1 and CDR2 from the germline V gene are DFQATT and SNEGSKA (reference sequence). V shed 3 bases and J shed 11 bases, with 17 bases lying between them. The CDR3 has 14 amino acids. Written as DNA, the CDR3 is TGCAGTGCTAGCCGGGACGATCAATGGACACCCCTCCACTTT. Translated, it gives CSASRDDQWTPLHF.

This clonotype counts as medium-sized. The CDR3 protein is CASSLRTTDNNTGELFF. CDR3 nucleotides: TGCGCCAGCAGCCTTCGGACTACAGATAATAACACCGGGGAGCTGTTTTTT. The V and J genes are TRBV4-3 and TRBJ2-2; possibly TRBD2 for D (6 bases). The CDR3 sequence is 17 residues long. V was trimmed by 4 bases and J by 2 bases, leaving 17 bases between them. Germline V CDR1 and CDR2: LGHNA, YSLEER.

This clonotype has just one count. The chain carries TRBV2 and TRBJ1-6, with D hard to call. Trimming cost V 6 bases and J 3 bases, with 6 bases left between them. Germline CDR1 SNHLY, CDR2 FYNNEI. The CDR3 sequence is 13 residues long. The CDR3: CASRGGYNSPLHF. For the CDR3, the DNA is TGTGCCAGCAGGGGAGGCTATAATTCACCCCTCCACTTT.

This chain connects TRBV7-9 to TRBJ1-2; 9 positions match TRBD1. The V and J ends lost 4 bases and 0 bases, in that order; junction bases with no gene match: 15. CDR1 and CDR2 from the germline V gene are SEHNR and FQNEAQ (reference sequence). There are 19 residues in the CDR3. The DNA for the CDR3 is TGTGCCAGCAGCTGGTCAAGGGGGACAGGGAGGGCCCCTAACTATGGCTACACCTTC. The encoded protein is CASSWSRGTGRAPNYGYTF. Variable domain in full (rest from reference TRBV7-9 and TRBJ1-2): DTGVSQNPRHKITKRGQNVTFRCDPISEHNRLYWYRQTLGQGPEFLTYFQNEAQLEKSRLLSDRFSAERPKGSFSTLEIQRTEQGDSAMYLCASSWSRGTGRAPNYGYTFGSGTRLTVV.